The present T cell receptor beta chain was sequenced within a study of immune heterogeneity within non-small cell lung tumors. Findings and limits, study-wide: High-frequency T-cell receptor beta clonotypes differed largely between individual patients. Higher local tumor mutational burden went with moderately higher local T-cell clonality, R around 0.35. Identical dominant CDR3 beta clonotypes recurred among a patient's tumor sites, alongside site-unique high-frequency clones.

Of note for this clonotype: What it recognizes is unknown.

Template was bulk tumor genomic DNA, approximately 600 ng per sample. Several biopsies per primary tumor, spaced far apart, were taken during surgery. Patients went through curative surgery, and their non-small cell lung cancer was untreated and newly diagnosed. Donation came from patients with newly diagnosed non-small cell lung cancer who were having surgery with curative intent. Multiplex PCR was performed with 32 V and 13 J primers, and it amplified TCR beta CDR3. TCRdb recomputed calls from the multiplex PCR reads with MiXCR, one row per CDR3 protein. This table holds 21,000 or so distinct CDR3 sequences, about 30% found once. The CDR3 is made up of 15 amino acids. With 6 bases removed from V and 1 base from J, the gap between germline ends came to 14 bases.

The V and J genes are TRBV12-3 or TRBV12-4 and TRBJ2-3, with D perhaps being TRBD1 or TRBD2 (5 bases each). This sequence originates from a man aged 35 to 55 with non-small cell lung cancer. The sequencing sample was made of lung tumor tissue. The CDR3 loop is CASRERLGRTDTQYF. The CDR3, as DNA: TGTGCCAGCAGAGAGAGACTGGGACGCACAGATACGCAGTATTTT.